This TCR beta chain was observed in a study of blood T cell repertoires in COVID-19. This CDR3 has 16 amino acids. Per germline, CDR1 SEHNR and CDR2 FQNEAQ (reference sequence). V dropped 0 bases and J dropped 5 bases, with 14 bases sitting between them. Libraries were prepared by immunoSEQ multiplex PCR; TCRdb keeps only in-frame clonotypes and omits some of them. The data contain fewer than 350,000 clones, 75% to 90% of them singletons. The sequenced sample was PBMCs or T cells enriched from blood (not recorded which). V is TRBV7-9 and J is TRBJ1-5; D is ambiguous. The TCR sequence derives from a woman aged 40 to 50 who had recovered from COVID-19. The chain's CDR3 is CASSLAAGGLYQPQHF. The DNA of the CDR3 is TGTGCCAGCAGCTTAGCCGCGGGTGGGTTGTATCAGCCCCAGCATTTT.